Listed below are T cell receptor beta chains from one sample, sequenced in a study of cytomegalovirus exposure and HLA in healthy donors. Only in-frame clones appear in the TCRdb table, and some are missing; sequencing was by immunoSEQ multiplex PCR. This table has about 130,000 clones, around 70% appearing once. What was sequenced was PBMCs. Receptors originate from a woman aged 55-69 years in good health and CMV-seropositive. Both conserved end residues are part of each CDR3. The D gene is left open where the match is weak. Where a row states a size, it is once, few, many or the class of an expanded clone; other rows omit it.

CASSLGSHGDSGYTF TGTGCCAGCAGCTTAGGGTCACACGGAGATAGTGGCTACACCTTC TRBV7-9 . TRBJ1-2 few
CASSLVLTMNTEAFF TGTGCCAGCAGCTTAGTTTTGACAATGAACACTGAAGCTTTCTTT TRBV11-2 . TRBJ1-1 few
CASSPGRENTEAFF TGTGCCAGTAGTCCGGGCAGGGAGAACACTGAAGCTTTCTTT TRBV19 . TRBJ1-1 .
CASHSGQGLSGYSNQPQHF TGCGCCAGCCATTCGGGACAGGGACTTTCGGGGTATAGCAATCAGCCCCAGCATTTT TRBV10-2 TRBD1 TRBJ1-5 .
CASSLEGGEQYF TGTGCCAGCAGCTTAGAAGGGGGCGAGCAGTACTTC TRBV7-9 . TRBJ2-7 few
CASSSADRNYEAFF TGTGCCAGCAGTTCCGCGGACAGGAATTATGAAGCTTTCTTT TRBV6-6 TRBD1 TRBJ1-1 .
CASSEIWRPSGQPQHF TGTGCCAGCAGTGAAATCTGGCGGCCGTCCGGTCAGCCCCAGCATTTT TRBV6-1 . TRBJ1-5 .
CASRRTVNYGYTF TGTGCCAGCAGAAGAACGGTTAACTATGGCTACACCTTC TRBV27 . TRBJ1-2 .
CASSEALGGFQETQYF TGTGCCAGCAGTGAAGCGCTGGGCGGGTTCCAAGAGACCCAGTACTTC TRBV6-1 . TRBJ2-5 .
CASSVGGNSYNEQFF TGTGCCAGCAGCGTAGGAGGGAACTCCTACAATGAGCAGTTCTTC TRBV9 . TRBJ2-1 .